This note documents a single TCR beta chain sequence. Its target is not known. Time point noted: newly diagnosed GD, antithyroid drugs for less than 3 months. Scientists built the TCR library using RNA that was extracted from PBMCs. Construction of TCR beta libraries relied on iRepertoire HTBI primers and on Arm-PCR targeting CDR3 regions. Each CDR3 protein is one row after TCRdb ran MiXCR on the multiplex PCR reads. The sample lists about 530,000 distinct CDR3 sequences; about 16% were seen once. The V gene lost 4 bases and the J gene lost 1 base, with 14 bases spanning the gap. This CDR3 comprises 15 residues. Germline V gene sequence: CDR1 MDHEN, CDR2 SYDVKM. The entry originates in a study of regulatory T cells in long-lasting Graves disease. Findings of the study overall: TRBV28, TRBJ1-2 and TRBJ2-5 were favored in persistent disease.

This same sample was also part of a study on T cells in Graves' hyperthyroidism and ophthalmopathy. That paper notes: Using the HTBI primer set, a first-round RT-PCR was run on the TCR CDR3.

Sequenced here: peripheral blood mononuclear cells (PBMCs), sampled at new diagnosis, from a patient treated with antithyroid drugs. The sequence derives from a woman aged 35-65 years with Graves disease. The gene calls are TRBV28 and TRBJ2-7, with D hard to call. The CDR3 loop reads CASSYIPGGSYEQYF. The CDR3 coding sequence is TGTGCCAGCAGTTATATCCCAGGTGGATCCTACGAGCAGTACTTC.